Given below is one TCR beta chain in context. Its antigen is as yet unknown. J was trimmed by 0 bases and V by 4 bases; bases with no gene match: 7. CDR1 MDHEN and CDR2 SYDVKM come from the germline V gene. This CDR3 has 16 residues. The data were obtained in a study of T-cell memory formation after mild COVID-19. TCRdb processed the 5' RACE reads anew with MiXCR; each CDR3 protein has one entry. Of about 200,000 distinct CDR3 sequences in the sample, approximately 10% were seen once. Study-level points and caveats: Mainly CM and EM harbored the contracting CD4+ clones; mainly EMRA harbored the CD8+ ones. Proof of SARS-CoV-2 specificity was absent for the second-wave clones that crested on day 37.

Material: PBMCs or a T cell subset sorted from them (not recorded which). The source of this sequence is a man between 18 and 35 years old who had mild COVID-19 (a few samples of this study predate the infection). Cell type and time point are not known. The V gene is TRBV28, the J gene TRBJ2-7, with TRBD1 matching over 9 bases. CDR3 in DNA: TGTGCCAGCAGTTCCGGTGGGACAGGGACCTCCTACGAGCAGTACGTC. Amino acid sequence: CASSSGGTGTSYEQYV.